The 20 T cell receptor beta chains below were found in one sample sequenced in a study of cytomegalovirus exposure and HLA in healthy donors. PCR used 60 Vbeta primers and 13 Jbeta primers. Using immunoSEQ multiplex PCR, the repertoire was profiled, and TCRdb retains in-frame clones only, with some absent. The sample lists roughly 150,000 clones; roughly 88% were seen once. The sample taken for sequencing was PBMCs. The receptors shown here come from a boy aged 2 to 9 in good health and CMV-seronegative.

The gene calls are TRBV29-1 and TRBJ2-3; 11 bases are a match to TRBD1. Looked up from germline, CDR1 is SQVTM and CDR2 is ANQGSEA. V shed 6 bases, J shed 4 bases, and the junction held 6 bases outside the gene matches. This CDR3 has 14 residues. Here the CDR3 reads CSVAGTGGSDTQYF. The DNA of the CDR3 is TGCAGCGTCGCCGGGACAGGGGGGTCAGATACGCAGTATTTT.

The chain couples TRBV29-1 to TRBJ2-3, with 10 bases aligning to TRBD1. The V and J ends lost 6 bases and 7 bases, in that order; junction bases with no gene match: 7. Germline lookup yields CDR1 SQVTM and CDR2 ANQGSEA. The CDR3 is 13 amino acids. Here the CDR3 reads CSVLTGGANTQYF. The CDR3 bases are TGCAGCGTCCTGACAGGGGGCGCAAATACGCAGTATTTT.

CDR3 amino acids: CASSAGIANTEAFF. The CDR3 DNA follows: TGTGCCAGCAGCGCAGGGATAGCGAACACTGAAGCTTTCTTT. This rearrangement joins TRBV7-2 to TRBJ1-1, with TRBD1 as a possible D gene (5 bases). This CDR3 is built from 14 residues. The V and J ends lost 5 bases and 1 base respectively, with 11 bases between them. Germline CDR1 reads SGHTA; CDR2 reads FQGNSA.

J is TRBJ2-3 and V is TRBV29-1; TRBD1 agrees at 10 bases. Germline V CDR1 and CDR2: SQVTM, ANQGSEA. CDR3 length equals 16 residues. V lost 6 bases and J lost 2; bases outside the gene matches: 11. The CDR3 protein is CSVRPRTGGNTDTQYF. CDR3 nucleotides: TGCAGCGTCCGACCCCGGACAGGGGGTAACACAGATACGCAGTATTTT.

As DNA, the CDR3 is TGTGCCAGCAGTAAGGACAGGTCGGCAGGAAACACCATATATTTT. Translation: CASSKDRSAGNTIYF. V is TRBV6-5 and J is TRBJ1-3; 7 bases line up with TRBD1. The CDR3 covers 15 residues. From germline, CDR1 is MNHEY and CDR2 SVGAGI. V was clipped by 5 bases and J by 4 bases; unmatched bases: 8.

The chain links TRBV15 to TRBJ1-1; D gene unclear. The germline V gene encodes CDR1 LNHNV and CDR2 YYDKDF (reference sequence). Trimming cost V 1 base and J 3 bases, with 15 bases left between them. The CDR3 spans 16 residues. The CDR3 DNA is TGTGCCACCAGCAGAGTGTTAGGGTCGGAGGACACTGAAGCTTTCTTT. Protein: CATSRVLGSEDTEAFF.

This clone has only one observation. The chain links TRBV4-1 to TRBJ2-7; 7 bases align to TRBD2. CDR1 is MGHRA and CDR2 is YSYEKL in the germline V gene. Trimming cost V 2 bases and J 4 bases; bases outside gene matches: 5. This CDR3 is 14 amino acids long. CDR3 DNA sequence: TGCGCCAGCAGCCAAACTAGCGAGACGTACGAGCAGTACTTC. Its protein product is CASSQTSETYEQYF.

The CDR3 sequence: CATGTGVGANEKLFF. In DNA, the CDR3 is TGTGCCACCGGGACAGGGGTGGGAGCTAATGAAAAACTGTTTTTT. The rearrangement links TRBV27 to TRBJ1-4; 10 positions agree with TRBD1. V shed 10 bases, J shed 3 bases, and the junction held 8 bases outside the gene matches. This CDR3 has 15 residues. Germline CDR1 is MNHEY and CDR2 is SMNVEV (reference sequence).

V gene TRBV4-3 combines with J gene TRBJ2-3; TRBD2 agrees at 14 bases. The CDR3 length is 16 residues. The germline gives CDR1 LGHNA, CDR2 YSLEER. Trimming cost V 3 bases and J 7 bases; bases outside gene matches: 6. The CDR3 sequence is CASSQWGLAGENTQYF. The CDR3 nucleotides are TGCGCCAGCAGCCAGTGGGGACTAGCGGGAGAAAATACGCAGTATTTT.

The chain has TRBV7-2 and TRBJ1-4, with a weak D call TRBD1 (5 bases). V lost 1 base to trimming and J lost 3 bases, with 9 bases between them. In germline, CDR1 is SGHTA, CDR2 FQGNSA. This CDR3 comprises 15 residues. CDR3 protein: CASSLVQGANEKLFF. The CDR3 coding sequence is TGTGCCAGCAGCTTAGTGCAGGGTGCTAATGAAAAACTGTTTTTT.

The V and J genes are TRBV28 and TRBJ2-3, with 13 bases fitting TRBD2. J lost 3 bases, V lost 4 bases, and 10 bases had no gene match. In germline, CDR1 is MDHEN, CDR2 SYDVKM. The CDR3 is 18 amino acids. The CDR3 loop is CASSSTSGGALGTDTQYF. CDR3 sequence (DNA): TGTGCCAGCAGTTCAACTAGCGGGGGGGCCTTAGGAACAGATACGCAGTATTTT.

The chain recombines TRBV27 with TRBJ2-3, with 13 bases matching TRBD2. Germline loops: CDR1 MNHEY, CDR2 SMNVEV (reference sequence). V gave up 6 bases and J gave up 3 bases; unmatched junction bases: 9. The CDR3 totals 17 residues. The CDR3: CASRGTSGAGGTDTQYF. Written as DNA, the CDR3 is TGTGCCAGCAGGGGGACTAGCGGGGCAGGCGGGACAGATACGCAGTATTTT.

For the CDR3, the DNA is TGCGCCAGCAGCAGGTTCTTAGGGCCCCAGCATTTT. It codes for CASSRFLGPQHF. The chain has TRBV10-2 and TRBJ1-5; D remains unclear. The germline V and J ends were trimmed by 6 bases and 9 bases, with 12 bases remaining between them. From germline, CDR1 is WSHSY and CDR2 SAAADI. The CDR3 totals 12 residues.

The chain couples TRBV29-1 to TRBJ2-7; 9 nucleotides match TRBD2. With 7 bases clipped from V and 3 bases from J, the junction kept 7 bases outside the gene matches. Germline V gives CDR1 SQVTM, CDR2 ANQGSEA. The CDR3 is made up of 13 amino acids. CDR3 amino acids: CSAAHSGSYEQYF. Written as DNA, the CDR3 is TGCAGCGCTGCCCATAGCGGGAGCTACGAGCAGTACTTC.

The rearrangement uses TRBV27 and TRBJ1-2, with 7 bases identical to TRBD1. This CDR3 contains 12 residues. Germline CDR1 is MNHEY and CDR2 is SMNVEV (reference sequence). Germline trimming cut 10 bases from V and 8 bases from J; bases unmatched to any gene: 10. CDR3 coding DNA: TGTGCCACCCAAACAGGGGTGTCGGGCTACACCTTC. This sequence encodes CATQTGVSGYTF.

The CDR3 sequence: CASSVFMTDEAFF. CDR3 in DNA: TGTGCCAGCAGTGTTTTTATGACAGACGAAGCTTTCTTT. This chain links TRBV2 with TRBJ1-1, with a possible D match to TRBD1 (5 bases). Germline values: CDR1 SNHLY, CDR2 FYNNEI. This CDR3 has 13 residues. The V end lost 4 bases, the J end lost 8 bases, and 14 bases lay between the germline ends. The full variable domain, its missing parts supplied by reference TRBV2 and TRBJ1-1, is EPEVTQTPSHQVTQMGQEVILRCVPISNHLYFYWYRQILGQKVEFLVSFYNNEISEKSEIFDDQFSVERPDGSNFTLKIRSTKLEDSAMYFCASSVFMTDEAFFGQGTRLTVV.

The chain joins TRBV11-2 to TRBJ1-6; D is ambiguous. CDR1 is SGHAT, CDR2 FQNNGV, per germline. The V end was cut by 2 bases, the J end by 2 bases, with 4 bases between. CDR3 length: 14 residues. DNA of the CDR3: TGTGCCAGCAGCTTAACACCCTATAATTCACCCCTCCACTTT. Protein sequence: CASSLTPYNSPLHF.

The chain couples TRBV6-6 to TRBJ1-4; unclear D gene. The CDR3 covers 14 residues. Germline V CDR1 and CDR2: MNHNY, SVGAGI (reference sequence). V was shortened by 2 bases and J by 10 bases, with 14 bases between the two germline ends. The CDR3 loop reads CASSYTDARGKLFF. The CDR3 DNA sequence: TGTGCCAGCAGTTACACCGACGCCCGGGGAAAACTGTTTTTT.

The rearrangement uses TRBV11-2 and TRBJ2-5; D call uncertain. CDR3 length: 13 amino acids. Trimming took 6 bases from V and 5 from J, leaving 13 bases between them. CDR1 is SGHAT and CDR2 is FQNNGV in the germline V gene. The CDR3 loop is CASRSLFRETQYF. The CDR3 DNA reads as TGTGCCAGCAGGTCACTATTTAGGGAGACCCAGTACTTC.

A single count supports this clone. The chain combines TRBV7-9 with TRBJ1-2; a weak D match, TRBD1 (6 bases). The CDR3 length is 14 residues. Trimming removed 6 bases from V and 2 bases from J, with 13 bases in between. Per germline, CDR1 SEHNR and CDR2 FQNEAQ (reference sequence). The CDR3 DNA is TGTGCCAGCAGAAGGGACACCCAGAACTATGGCTACACCTTC. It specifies CASRRDTQNYGYTF.